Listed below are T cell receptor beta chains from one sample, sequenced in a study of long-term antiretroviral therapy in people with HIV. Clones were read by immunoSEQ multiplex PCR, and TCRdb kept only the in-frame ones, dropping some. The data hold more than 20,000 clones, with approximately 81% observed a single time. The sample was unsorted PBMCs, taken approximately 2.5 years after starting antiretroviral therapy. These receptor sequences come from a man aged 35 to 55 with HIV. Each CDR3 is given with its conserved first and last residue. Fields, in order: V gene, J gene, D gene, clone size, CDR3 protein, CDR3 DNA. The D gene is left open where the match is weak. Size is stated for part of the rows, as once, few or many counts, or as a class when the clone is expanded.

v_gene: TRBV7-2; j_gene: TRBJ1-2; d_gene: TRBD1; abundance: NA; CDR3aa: CASTYLEGALTYGYTF; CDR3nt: TGTGCCAGCACCTACCTCGAGGGGGCGCTAACCTATGGCTACACCTTC
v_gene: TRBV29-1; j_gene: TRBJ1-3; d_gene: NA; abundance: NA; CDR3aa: CSFSDGNTIYF; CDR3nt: TGCAGCTTCTCAGACGGAAACACCATATATTTT
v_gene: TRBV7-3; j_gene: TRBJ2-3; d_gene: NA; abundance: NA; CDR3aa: CASSLDGTDTQYF; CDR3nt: TGTGCCAGCAGCTTAGATGGCACAGATACGCAGTATTTT
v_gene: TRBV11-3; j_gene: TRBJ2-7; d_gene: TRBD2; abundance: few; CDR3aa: CASSPRGGDEQYF; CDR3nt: TGTGCCAGCAGCCCCCGTGGGGGGGACGAGCAGTACTTC
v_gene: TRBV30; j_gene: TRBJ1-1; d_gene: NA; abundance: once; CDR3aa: CAWRKGSTEAFF; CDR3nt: TGTGCCTGGAGGAAGGGAAGCACTGAAGCTTTCTTT
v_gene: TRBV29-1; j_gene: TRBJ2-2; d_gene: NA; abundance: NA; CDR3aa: CSVEWVTGELFF; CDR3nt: TGCAGCGTTGAGTGGGTCACCGGGGAGCTGTTTTTT
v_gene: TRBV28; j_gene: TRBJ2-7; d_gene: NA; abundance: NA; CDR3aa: CASSLWVGGGTIYEQYF; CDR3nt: TGTGCCAGCAGTTTATGGGTCGGTGGGGGGACCATCTACGAGCAGTACTTC
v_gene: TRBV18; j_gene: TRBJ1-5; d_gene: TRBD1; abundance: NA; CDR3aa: CASSDRDRVNQPQHF; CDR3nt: TGTGCCAGCTCAGACAGGGACAGGGTCAATCAGCCCCAGCATTTT
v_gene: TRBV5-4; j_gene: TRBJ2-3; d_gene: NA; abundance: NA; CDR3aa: CASSVSSDTQYF; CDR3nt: TGTGCCAGCAGCGTTAGCTCAGATACGCAGTATTTT
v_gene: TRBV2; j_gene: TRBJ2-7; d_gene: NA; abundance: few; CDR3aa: CASKMGEVTHEQYF; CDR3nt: TGTGCCAGCAAAATGGGGGAGGTGACCCACGAGCAGTACTTC
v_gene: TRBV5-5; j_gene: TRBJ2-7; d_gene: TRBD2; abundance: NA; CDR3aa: CASSLEWTSGTYEQYF; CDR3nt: TGTGCCAGCAGCTTGGAGTGGACTAGCGGGACCTACGAGCAGTACTTC
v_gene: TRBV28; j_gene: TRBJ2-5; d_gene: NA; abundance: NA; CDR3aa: CASNSFGPQETQYF; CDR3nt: TGTGCCAGCAACTCGTTTGGACCCCAAGAGACCCAGTACTTC
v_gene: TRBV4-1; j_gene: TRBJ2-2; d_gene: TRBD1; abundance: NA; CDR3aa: CASSSPGQGNTGELFF; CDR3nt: TGCGCCAGCAGCTCACCGGGACAGGGAAACACCGGGGAGCTGTTTTTT
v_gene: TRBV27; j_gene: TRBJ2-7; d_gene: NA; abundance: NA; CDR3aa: CASSFNTGEIVLGEQYF; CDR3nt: TGTGCCAGCAGTTTTAATACGGGAGAGATAGTGTTGGGCGAGCAGTACTTC
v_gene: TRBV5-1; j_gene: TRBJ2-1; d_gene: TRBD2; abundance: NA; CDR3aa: CASSILAGGSSYNEQFF; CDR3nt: TGCGCCAGCAGCATACTAGCGGGGGGCTCCTCCTACAATGAGCAGTTCTTC
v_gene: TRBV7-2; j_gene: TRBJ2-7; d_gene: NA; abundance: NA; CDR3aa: CASSYGVYEQYF; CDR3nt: TGTGCCAGCAGCTACGGGGTGTACGAGCAGTACTTC
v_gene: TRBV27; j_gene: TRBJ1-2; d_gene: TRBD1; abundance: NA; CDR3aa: CASSPTGGGYTF; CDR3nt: TGTGCCAGCAGCCCGACAGGGGGTGGCTACACCTTC
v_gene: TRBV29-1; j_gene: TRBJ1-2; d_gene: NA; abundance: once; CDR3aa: CSAQTHYGYTF; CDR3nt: TGCAGCGCCCAGACCCACTATGGCTACACCTTC
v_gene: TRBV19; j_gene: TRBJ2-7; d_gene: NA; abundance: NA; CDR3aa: CASSPTGGSYEQYF; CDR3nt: TGTGCCAGTAGTCCGACCGGCGGCTCCTACGAGCAGTACTTC
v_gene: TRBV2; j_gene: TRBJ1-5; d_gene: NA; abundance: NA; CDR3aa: CASSKTANQPQHF; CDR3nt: TGTGCCAGCAGTAAGACAGCTAATCAGCCCCAGCATTTT
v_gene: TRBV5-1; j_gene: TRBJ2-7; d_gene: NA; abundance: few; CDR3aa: CASSPGNREQYF; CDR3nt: TGCGCCAGCAGCCCAGGGAATCGCGAGCAGTACTTC
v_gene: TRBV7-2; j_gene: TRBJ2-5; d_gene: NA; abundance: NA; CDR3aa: CASSSPRGSVETQYF; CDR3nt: TGTGCCAGCAGCTCGCCCAGGGGAAGTGTGGAGACCCAGTACTTC
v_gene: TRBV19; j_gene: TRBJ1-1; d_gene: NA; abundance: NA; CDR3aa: CATTPGQGKNTEAFF; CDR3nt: TGTGCCACTACACCCGGGCAGGGGAAAAACACTGAAGCTTTCTTT
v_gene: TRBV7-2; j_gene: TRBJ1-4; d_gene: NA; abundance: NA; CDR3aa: CASSLALVGAGSNEKLFF; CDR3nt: TGTGCCAGCAGCTTAGCGCTAGTGGGGGCGGGTTCTAATGAAAAACTGTTTTTT
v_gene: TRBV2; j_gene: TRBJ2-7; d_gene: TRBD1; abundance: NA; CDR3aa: CASIRTGSRSYEQYF; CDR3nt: TGTGCCAGCATTAGGACAGGGAGTAGGTCCTACGAGCAGTACTTC
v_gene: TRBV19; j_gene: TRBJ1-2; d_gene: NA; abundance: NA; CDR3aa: CASSMGVRAGYTF; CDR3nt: TGTGCCAGTAGTATGGGGGTTCGGGCTGGCTACACCTTC
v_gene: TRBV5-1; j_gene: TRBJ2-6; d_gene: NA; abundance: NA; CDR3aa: CASSLPTGANVLTF; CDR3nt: TGCGCCAGCAGCCTACCGACTGGGGCCAACGTCCTGACTTTC
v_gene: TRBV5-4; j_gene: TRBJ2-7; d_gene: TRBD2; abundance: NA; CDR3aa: CASSWEGYEQYF; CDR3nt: TGTGCCAGCAGCTGGGAGGGCTACGAGCAGTACTTC
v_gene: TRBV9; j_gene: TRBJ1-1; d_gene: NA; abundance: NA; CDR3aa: CASSVEGPTEAFF; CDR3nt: TGTGCCAGCAGCGTAGAGGGCCCCACTGAAGCTTTCTTT
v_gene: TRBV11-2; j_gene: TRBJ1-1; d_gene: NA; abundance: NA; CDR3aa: CASSFSGISTEAFF; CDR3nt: TGTGCCAGCAGCTTTTCCGGGATAAGCACTGAAGCTTTCTTT
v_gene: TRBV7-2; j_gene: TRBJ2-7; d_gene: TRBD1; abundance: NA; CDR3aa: CASSPARPGQGYEQYF; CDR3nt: TGTGCCAGCAGCCCCGCCCGACCGGGACAGGGCTACGAGCAGTACTTC
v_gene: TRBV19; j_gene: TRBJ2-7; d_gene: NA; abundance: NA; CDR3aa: CASSRGLYEQYF; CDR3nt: TGTGCCAGTAGCCGCGGGTTGTACGAGCAGTACTTC
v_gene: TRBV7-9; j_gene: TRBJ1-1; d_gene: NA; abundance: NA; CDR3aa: CASSLDSGTRPSEAFF; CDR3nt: TGTGCCAGCAGCTTAGACTCCGGAACGCGGCCCAGTGAAGCTTTCTTT
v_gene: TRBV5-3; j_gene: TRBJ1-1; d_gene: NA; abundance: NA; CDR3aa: CARSLAGNTEAFF; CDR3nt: TGTGCCAGAAGCTTGGCAGGCAACACTGAAGCTTTCTTT
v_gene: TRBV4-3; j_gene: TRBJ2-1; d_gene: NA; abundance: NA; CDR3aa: CASSRMLGQINEQFF; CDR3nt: TGCGCCAGCAGCCGGATGCTTGGACAGATCAATGAGCAGTTCTTC
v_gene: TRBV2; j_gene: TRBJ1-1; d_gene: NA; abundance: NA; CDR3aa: CASSPSGRTEAFF; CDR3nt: TGTGCCAGCAGTCCATCAGGGAGGACTGAAGCTTTCTTT
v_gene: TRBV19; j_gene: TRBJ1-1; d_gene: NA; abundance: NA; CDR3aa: CASSWGHPEAFF; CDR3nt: TGTGCCAGTAGTTGGGGACACCCTGAAGCTTTCTTT
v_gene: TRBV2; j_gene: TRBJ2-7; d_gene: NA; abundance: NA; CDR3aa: CASSEAQTGASYEQYF; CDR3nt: TGTGCCAGCAGTGAAGCGCAGACGGGGGCCTCCTACGAGCAGTACTTC
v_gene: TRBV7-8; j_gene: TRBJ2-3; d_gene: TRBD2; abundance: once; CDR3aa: CASSLGRRLTSGHSTDTQYF; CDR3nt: TGTGCCAGCAGCTTGGGACGCAGATTGACTAGCGGGCACAGCACAGATACGCAGTATTTT
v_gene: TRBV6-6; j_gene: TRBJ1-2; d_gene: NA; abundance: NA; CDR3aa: CASLTGSPFGYTF; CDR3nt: TGTGCCAGCCTAACCGGATCTCCCTTTGGCTACACCTTC
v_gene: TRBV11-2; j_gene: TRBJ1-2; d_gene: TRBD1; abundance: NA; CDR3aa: CASSLSQGAGGYTF; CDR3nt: TGTGCCAGCAGCTTATCACAGGGGGCAGGTGGCTACACCTTC
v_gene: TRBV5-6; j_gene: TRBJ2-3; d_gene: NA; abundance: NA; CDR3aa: CASSLFSGNTQYF; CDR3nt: TGTGCCAGCAGCTTGTTTTCTGGGAATACGCAGTATTTT
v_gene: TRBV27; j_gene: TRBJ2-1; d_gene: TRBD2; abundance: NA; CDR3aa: CASSLTSGGYNEQFF; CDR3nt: TGTGCCAGCAGTTTAACTAGCGGGGGTTACAATGAGCAGTTCTTC
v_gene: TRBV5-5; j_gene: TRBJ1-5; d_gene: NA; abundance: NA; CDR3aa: CASSSNSNQPQHF; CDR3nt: TGTGCCAGCAGCTCCAATAGCAATCAGCCCCAGCATTTT
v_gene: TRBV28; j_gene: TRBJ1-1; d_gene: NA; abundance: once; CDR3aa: CASSSPTWGMNTEAFF; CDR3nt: TGTGCCAGCAGTTCTCCGACGTGGGGGATGAACACTGAAGCTTTCTTT
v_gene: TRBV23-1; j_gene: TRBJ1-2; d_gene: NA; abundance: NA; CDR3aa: CAPVGGLNGYTF; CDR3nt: TGCGCCCCCGTTGGGGGCCTCAATGGCTACACCTTC
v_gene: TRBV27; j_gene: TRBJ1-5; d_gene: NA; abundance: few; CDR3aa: CASSLRQNQPQHF; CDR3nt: TGTGCCAGCAGTTTACGACAGAATCAGCCCCAGCATTTT
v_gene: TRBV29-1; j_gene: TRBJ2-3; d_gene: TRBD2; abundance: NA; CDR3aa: CSVENLAESSTDTQYF; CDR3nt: TGCAGCGTTGAGAACCTAGCGGAGTCTAGCACAGATACGCAGTATTTT
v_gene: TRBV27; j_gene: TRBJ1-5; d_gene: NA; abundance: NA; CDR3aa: CASSLSREGIYQPQHF; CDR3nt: TGTGCCAGCAGTTTATCCAGGGAAGGTATTTATCAGCCCCAGCATTTT
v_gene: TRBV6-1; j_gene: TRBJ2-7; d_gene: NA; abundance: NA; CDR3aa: CASSLGYEQYF; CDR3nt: TGTGCCAGCAGCCTTGGGTACGAGCAGTACTTC
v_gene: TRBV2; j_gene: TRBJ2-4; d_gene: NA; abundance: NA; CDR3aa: CASSQAGMAKNIQYF; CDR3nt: TGTGCCAGCTCACAGGCGGGGATGGCCAAAAACATTCAGTACTTC
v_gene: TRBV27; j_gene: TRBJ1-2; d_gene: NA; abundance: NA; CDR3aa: CASSRQGIANYGYTF; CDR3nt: TGTGCCAGCAGTCGGCAGGGAATAGCTAACTATGGCTACACCTTC
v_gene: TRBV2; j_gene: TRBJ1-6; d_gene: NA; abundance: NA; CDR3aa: CASNRENGAPLHF; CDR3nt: TGTGCCAGCAATCGGGAAAACGGGGCACCCCTCCACTTT
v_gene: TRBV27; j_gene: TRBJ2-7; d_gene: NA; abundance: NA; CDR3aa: CASSFYGGSYEQYF; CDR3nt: TGTGCCAGCAGTTTTTACGGGGGCTCCTACGAGCAGTACTTC
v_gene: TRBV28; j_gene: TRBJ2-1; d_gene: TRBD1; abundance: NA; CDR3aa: CASSFGDRGRPYNEQFF; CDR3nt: TGTGCCAGCAGTTTCGGGGACAGGGGGCGCCCCTACAATGAGCAGTTCTTC
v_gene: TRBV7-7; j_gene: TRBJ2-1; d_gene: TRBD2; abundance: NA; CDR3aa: CASTAREGPGNEQFF; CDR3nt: TGTGCTAGCACCGCTCGGGAGGGCCCGGGCAATGAGCAGTTCTTC
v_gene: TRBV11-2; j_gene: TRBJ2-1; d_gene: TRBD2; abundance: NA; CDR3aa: CASSVRLAGGGSYNEQFF; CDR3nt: TGTGCCAGCAGCGTACGACTAGCGGGAGGCGGTTCCTACAATGAGCAGTTCTTC
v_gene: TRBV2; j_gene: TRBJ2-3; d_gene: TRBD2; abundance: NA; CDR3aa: CASKVPGGDTQYF; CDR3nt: TGTGCCAGCAAGGTTCCGGGGGGAGATACGCAGTATTTT
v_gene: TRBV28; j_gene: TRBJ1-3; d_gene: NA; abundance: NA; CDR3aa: CASRLMGGAISGNTIYF; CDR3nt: TGTGCCAGCAGACTGATGGGGGGGGCAATCTCTGGAAACACCATATATTTT
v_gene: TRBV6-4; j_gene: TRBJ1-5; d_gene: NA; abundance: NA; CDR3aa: CASSDSPGSPQHF; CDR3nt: TGTGCCAGCAGTGACTCCCCCGGCTCGCCCCAGCATTTT